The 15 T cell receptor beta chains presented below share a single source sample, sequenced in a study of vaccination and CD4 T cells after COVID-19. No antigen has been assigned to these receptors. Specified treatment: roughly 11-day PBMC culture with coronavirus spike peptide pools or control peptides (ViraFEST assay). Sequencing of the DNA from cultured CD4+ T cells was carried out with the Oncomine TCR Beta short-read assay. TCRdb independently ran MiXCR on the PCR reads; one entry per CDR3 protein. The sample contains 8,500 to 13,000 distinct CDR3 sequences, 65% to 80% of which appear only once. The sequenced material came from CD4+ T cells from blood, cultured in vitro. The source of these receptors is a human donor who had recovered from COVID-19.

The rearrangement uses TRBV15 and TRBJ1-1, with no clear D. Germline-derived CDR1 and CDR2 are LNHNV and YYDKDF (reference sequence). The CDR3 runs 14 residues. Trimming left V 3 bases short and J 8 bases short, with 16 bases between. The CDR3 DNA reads TGTGCCACCAGCAGCATCGGGTCGTCCAGGGAAGCTTTCTTT. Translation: CATSSIGSSREAFF.

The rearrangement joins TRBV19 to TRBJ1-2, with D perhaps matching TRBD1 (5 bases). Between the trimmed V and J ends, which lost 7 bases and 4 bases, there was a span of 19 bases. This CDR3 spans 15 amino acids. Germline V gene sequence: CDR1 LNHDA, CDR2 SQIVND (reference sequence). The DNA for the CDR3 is TGTGCCAGTACAACTCCTACGCGGGGGACCTATGGCTACACCTTC. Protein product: CASTTPTRGTYGYTF. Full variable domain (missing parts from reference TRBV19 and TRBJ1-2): DGGITQSPKYLFRKEGQNVTLSCEQNLNHDAMYWYRQDPGQGLRLIYYSQIVNDFQKGDIAEGYSVSREKKESFPLTVTSAQKNPTAFYLCASTTPTRGTYGYTFGSGTRLTVV.

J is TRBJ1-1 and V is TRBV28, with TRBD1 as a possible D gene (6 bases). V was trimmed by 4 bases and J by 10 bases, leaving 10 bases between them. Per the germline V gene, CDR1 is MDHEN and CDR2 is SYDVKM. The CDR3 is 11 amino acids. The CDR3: CASSSRGGAFF. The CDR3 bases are TGTGCCAGCAGTTCCAGGGGAGGAGCTTTCTTT.

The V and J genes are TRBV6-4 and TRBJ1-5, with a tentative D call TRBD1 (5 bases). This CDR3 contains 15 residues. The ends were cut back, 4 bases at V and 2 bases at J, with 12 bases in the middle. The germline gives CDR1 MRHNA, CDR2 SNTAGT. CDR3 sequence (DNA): TGTGCCAGCAGTGCTATCGGGGGTGGCAATCAGCCCCAGCATTTT. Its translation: CASSAIGGGNQPQHF.

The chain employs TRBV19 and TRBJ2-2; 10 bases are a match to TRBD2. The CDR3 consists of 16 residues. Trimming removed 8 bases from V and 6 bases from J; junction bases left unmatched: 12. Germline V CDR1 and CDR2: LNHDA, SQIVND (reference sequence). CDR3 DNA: TGTGCCAGTCGAATAGGCACTAGCGGGACATCCGGGGAGCTGTTTTTT. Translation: CASRIGTSGTSGELFF.

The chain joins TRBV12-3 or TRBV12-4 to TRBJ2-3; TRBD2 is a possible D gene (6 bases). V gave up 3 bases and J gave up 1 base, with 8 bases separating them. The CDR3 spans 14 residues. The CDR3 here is CASSLGGGTDTQYF. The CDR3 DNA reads TGTGCCAGCAGTTTGGGAGGAGGCACAGATACGCAGTATTTT.

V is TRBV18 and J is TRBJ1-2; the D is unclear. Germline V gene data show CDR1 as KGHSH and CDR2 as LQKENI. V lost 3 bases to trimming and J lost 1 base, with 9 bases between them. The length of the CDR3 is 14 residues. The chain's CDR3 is CASSPEQLNYGYTF. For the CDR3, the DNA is TGTGCCAGCTCACCGGAGCAGCTTAACTATGGCTACACCTTC.

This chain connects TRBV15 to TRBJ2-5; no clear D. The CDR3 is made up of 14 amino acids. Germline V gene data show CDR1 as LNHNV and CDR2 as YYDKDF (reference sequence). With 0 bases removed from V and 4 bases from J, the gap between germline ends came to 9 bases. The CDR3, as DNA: TGTGCCACCAGCAGAGATGTAGGGTTAGAGACCCAGTACTTC. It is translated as CATSRDVGLETQYF.

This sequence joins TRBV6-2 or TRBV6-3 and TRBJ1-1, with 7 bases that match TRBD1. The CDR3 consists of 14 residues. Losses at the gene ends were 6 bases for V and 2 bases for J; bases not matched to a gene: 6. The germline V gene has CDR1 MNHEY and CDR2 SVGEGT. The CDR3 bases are TGTGCCAGCAGCCCGACAGGGTCCAACACTGAAGCTTTCTTT. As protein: CASSPTGSNTEAFF.

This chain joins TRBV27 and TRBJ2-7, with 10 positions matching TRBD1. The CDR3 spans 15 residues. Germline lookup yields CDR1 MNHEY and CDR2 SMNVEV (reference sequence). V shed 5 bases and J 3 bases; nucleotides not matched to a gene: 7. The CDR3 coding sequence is TGTGCCAGCAGTCGGCAGAGGACAGGGGGCTACGAGCAGTACTTC. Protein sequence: CASSRQRTGGYEQYF.

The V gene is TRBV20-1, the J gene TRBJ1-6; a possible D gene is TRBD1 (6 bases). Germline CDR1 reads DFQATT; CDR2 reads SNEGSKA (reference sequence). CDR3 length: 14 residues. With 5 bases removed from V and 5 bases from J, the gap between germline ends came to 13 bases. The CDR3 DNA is TGCAGTGCTTGGGGGGGCACCGATAATTCACCCCTCCACTTT. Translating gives CSAWGGTDNSPLHF.

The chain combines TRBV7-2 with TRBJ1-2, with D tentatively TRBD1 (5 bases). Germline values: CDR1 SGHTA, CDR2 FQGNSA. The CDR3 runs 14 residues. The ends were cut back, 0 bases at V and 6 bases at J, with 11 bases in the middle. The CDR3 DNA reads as TGTGCCAGCAGCTTAGCGTGGCAGGGTGATGGCTACACCTTC. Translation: CASSLAWQGDGYTF.

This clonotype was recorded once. CDR3 bases: TGCAGTGCTCTCCGGGACAGCGATCAGCCCCAGCATTTT. Translated, it gives CSALRDSDQPQHF. The chain couples TRBV20-1 to TRBJ1-5; 7 nucleotides match TRBD1. The J segment lost 5 bases and the V segment lost 5 bases, leaving 6 bases of the junction unmatched. Germline V lookup: CDR1 DFQATT, CDR2 SNEGSKA (reference sequence). The CDR3 is 13 residues long.

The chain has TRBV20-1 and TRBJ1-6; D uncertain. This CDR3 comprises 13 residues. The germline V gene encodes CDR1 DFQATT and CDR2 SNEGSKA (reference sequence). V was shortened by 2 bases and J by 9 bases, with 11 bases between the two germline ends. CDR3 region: CSARLVSSSPLHF. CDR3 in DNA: TGCAGTGCTAGACTTGTATCCTCTTCACCCCTCCACTTT.

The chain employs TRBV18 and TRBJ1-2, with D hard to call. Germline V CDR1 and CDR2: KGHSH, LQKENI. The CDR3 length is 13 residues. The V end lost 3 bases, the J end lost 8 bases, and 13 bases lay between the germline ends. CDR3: CASSPDGSRGYTF. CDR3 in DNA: TGTGCCAGCTCACCCGACGGGAGTCGCGGCTACACCTTC.